The next 9 T cell receptor beta chains were all read from a single sample in a study. TRBV12-4/TRBJ1-2 clonotypes were amplified with adaptor-ligated barcode primers. TCRdb analysed the multiplex PCR reads with MiXCR anew, one entry per CDR3 protein. The table has under 2,000 distinct CDR3 sequences, around 4.5% seen once. The sequencing sample was made of naive CD4+ T cells sorted from blood. The subset: naive CD4+ T cells, CD4+CD45RA+CD25-. These receptors all come from a female donor with breast cancer.

Relative to its sample, this clonotype is medium-sized. This chain links TRBV12-3 or TRBV12-4 with TRBJ1-2, with unresolved D. V lost 3 bases and J 1 base, leaving 15 bases between the germline ends. The CDR3 has 16 residues. The CDR3 reads CASSLGSVPVNYGYTF. The CDR3 DNA follows: TGTGCCAGCAGTTTGGGGTCAGTCCCCGTTAACTATGGCTACACCTTC.

Relative to its sample, this clonotype is large. The chain has TRBV12-3 or TRBV12-4 and TRBJ1-2; D not resolved. CDR3 size: 13 residues. V shed 2 bases and J shed 7 bases, with 11 bases lying between them. The CDR3 loop reads CASSLRSGLGYTF. The CDR3 DNA reads as TGTGCCAGCAGTTTACGTTCGGGCCTTGGCTACACCTTC.

By share of the sample, this clonotype is medium-sized. The V and J genes are TRBV12-3 or TRBV12-4 and TRBJ1-2, with D uncertain. V was trimmed by 3 bases and J by 3 bases, leaving 11 bases between them. The CDR3 runs 14 residues. CDR3 protein: CASSFIQQDYGYTF. The CDR3 DNA follows: TGTGCCAGCAGTTTCATCCAGCAGGACTATGGCTACACCTTC.

In its sample, this clonotype ranks as medium-sized. CDR3 protein: CASSPDQGFGYTF. CDR3 nucleotides: TGTGCCAGCAGTCCGGATCAGGGTTTTGGCTACACCTTC. This sequence joins TRBV12-3 or TRBV12-4 and TRBJ1-2, with a possible D match to TRBD1 (5 bases). The CDR3 length is 13 residues. The germline V and J ends were trimmed by 5 bases and 7 bases, with 14 bases remaining between them.

This clonotype was seen many times. The rearrangement joins TRBV12-3 or TRBV12-4 to TRBJ1-2, with unresolved D. Trimming pared 3 bases from V and 2 bases from J, leaving 10 bases between. The CDR3 extends over 14 amino acids. The CDR3 is CASSLARSNYGYTF. CDR3 sequence (DNA): TGTGCCAGCAGTTTGGCCAGATCCAACTATGGCTACACCTTC.

This clonotype was detected many times. V usage is TRBV12-3 or TRBV12-4 and J usage is TRBJ1-2, with TRBD1 matching 9 bases. This CDR3 spans 15 amino acids. After removal of 4 bases from V and 8 bases from J, the junction contained 11 bases not matched to a gene. The CDR3 DNA sequence: TGTGCCAGCAGTTCTCCGGGACAGGGACTGGACGGCTACACCTTC. Residues: CASSSPGQGLDGYTF.

V is TRBV12-3 or TRBV12-4 and J is TRBJ1-2, with 7 bases lining up with TRBD1. The ends lost 7 bases at V and 3 bases at J; junction bases unmatched: 8. The length of the CDR3 is 14 residues. For the CDR3, the DNA is TGTGCCAGCACCTCGCTGACAGGGTACTATGGCTACACCTTC. It yields the protein CASTSLTGYYGYTF.

This clonotype ranks as medium-sized. The gene calls are TRBV12-3 or TRBV12-4 and TRBJ1-2; D not resolved. With 3 bases removed from V and 8 bases from J, the gap between germline ends came to 16 bases. The CDR3 has 14 residues. The chain's CDR3 is CASSLGSGLGGYTF. The CDR3 nucleotides read TGTGCCAGCAGTTTGGGCAGCGGCTTAGGAGGCTACACCTTC.

By frequency in the sample, this clonotype is medium-sized. The chain uses TRBV12-3 or TRBV12-4 and TRBJ1-2; 7 bases align to TRBD1. CDR3 length: 14 residues. The V and J ends lost 3 bases and 7 bases, in that order; junction bases with no gene match: 8. The CDR3 DNA reads TGTGCCAGCAGTTTGTCCGACAGGGCGGCTGGCTACACCTTC. Translated: CASSLSDRAAGYTF.